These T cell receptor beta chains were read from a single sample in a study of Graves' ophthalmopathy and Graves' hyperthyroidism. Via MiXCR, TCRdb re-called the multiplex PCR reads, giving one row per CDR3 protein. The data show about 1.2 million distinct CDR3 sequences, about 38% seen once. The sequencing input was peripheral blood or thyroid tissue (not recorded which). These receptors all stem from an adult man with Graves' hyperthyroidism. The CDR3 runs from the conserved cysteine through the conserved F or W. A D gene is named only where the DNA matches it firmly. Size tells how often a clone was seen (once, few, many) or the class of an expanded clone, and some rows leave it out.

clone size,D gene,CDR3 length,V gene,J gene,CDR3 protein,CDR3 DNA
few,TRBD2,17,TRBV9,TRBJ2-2,CASSVVSSGPNTGELFF,TGTGCCAGCAGCGTAGTGTCTAGCGGGCCGAACACCGGGGAGCTGTTTTTT
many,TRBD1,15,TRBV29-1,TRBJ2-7,CSVEGGGQGPYEQYF,TGCAGCGTTGAAGGAGGGGGACAGGGCCCCTACGAGCAGTACTTC
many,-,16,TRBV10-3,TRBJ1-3,CAISEVQLNSGNTIYF,TGTGCCATCAGTGAAGTTCAATTAAACTCTGGAAACACCATATATTTT
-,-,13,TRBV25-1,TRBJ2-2,CASVERVTGELFF,TGTGCCAGCGTTGAAAGGGTCACCGGGGAGCTGTTTTTT
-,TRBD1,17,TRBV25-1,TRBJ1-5,CASSQRWGTGENQPQHF,TGTGCCAGCAGCCAGCGGTGGGGGACAGGGGAAAATCAGCCCCAGCATTTT
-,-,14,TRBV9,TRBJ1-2,CASSGGTTNYGYTF,TGTGCCAGCAGCGGCGGGACAACTAACTATGGCTACACCTTC
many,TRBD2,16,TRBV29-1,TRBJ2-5,CSVEGPEREVRETQYF,TGCAGCGTTGAGGGACCCGAGCGGGAGGTTCGGGAGACCCAGTACTTC
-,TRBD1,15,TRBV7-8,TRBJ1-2,CASSLQRQGFYGYTF,TGTGCCAGCAGCTTACAAAGACAGGGGTTCTATGGCTACACCTTC
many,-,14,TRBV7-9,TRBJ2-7,CASSHPGPTYEQYF,TGTGCCAGCAGCCATCCCGGGCCCACCTACGAGCAGTACTTC
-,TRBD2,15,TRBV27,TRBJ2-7,CASSLSASGSTEQYF,TGTGCCAGCAGTTTATCGGCTAGCGGGAGCACCGAGCAGTACTTC